Each of the 2 T cell receptor beta chains below was sequenced from the same sample in a study of a mutant IDH1 vaccine in newly diagnosed glioma. Sequenced by immunoSEQ multiplex PCR; TCRdb stores in-frame clones only, minus some. The data contain about 33,000 clones, about four fifths of them seen just once; the ten biggest clones take up about 24%. Time point: week 5, during vaccination. Each dose delivered 300 ug of mutant IDH1 20-mer peptide subcutaneously with imiquimod. For these TCRs, the target antigens are not known. The specimen was PBMCs, collected from a glioma patient whose treatment included an IDH1 peptide vaccine. The receptors here all came from a young man with glioma.

V is TRBV7-5 and J is TRBJ1-1. TRBV7-5 is noted as a pseudogene. This CDR3 comprises 16 residues. CDR3 sequence reads: CVRSLVGGDMNTEAFF. CDR3 DNA sequence: TGTGTCAGAAGCTTAGTGGGCGGGGACATGAACACTGAAGCTTTCTTT.

A single count supports this clone. The chain employs TRBV10-3 and TRBJ2-5; weak D call: TRBD2 (5 bases). CDR1 is ENHRY and CDR2 is SYGVKD in the germline V gene. This CDR3 region has 14 residues. Trimming stripped 2 bases from V and 0 bases from J, with 7 bases between. The CDR3 coding sequence is TGTGCCATCAGTGAGGCCGGGGACCAAGAGACCCAGTACTTC. Amino acids: CAISEAGDQETQYF.